This T cell receptor (beta chain) is from a study of cytomegalovirus exposure and HLA in healthy donors. This clone was observed a single time. The CDR3 totals 15 residues. The germline V gene encodes CDR1 SNHLY and CDR2 FYNNEI. V gave up 6 bases and J gave up 2 bases, with 15 bases separating them. It was with 60 Vbeta and 13 Jbeta primers that the PCR ran. The data were produced by immunoSEQ multiplex PCR, yet TCRdb's version contains in-frame clones alone and is incomplete. The data hold approximately 200,000 clones, with 60% to 80% observed a single time. The source material was PBMCs. The chain uses TRBV2 and TRBJ2-3; possibly TRBD2 for D (6 bases). The TCR originated in a man aged 18 to 29 in good health and CMV-seronegative. The CDR3, as DNA: TGTGCCAGCAGGGGGGGTTATGGCCACACAGATACGCAGTATTTT. It codes for CASRGGYGHTDTQYF.